Listed below are T cell receptor beta chains from one sample, sequenced in a study of shared clonotypes between healthy human individuals. The method was immunoSEQ multiplex PCR; TCRdb's version includes in-frame clones alone and lacks a portion of them. This sample yields some 2,500,000 clones, of which about nine tenths are seen a single time; roughly 0.34% belongs to the top ten. Sequencing used naive CD4+ T cells from PBMCs. These receptors all come from a man between 18 and 29 years old in good health. Some clones in this sample may be carry-over from other donors' samples. The CDR3 runs from the conserved cysteine through the conserved F or W. Each record gives: clone size, V gene, CDR3 length, J gene, CDR3 protein. Size is omitted from some rows. Given values are once, few, many or a class for expanded clones.

-,TRBV9,15,TRBJ2-3,CASSGLTGRGDTQYF
-,TRBV29-1,13,TRBJ1-2,CSVGRQGAYGYTF
-,TRBV7-9,16,TRBJ1-1,CASSLSGTGMNTEAFF
once,TRBV15,14,-,CATSRATTYYEQYF
-,TRBV5-4,16,TRBJ2-1,CASSRRAGGKVNEQFF
-,TRBV14,14,TRBJ2-5,CASSQAPVQETQYF
-,TRBV10-3,17,TRBJ2-2,CAISKTGTSSSTGELFF
-,TRBV9,16,TRBJ2-5,CASSAAPSGRRETQYF
once,TRBV30,13,TRBJ1-4,CAWSLRGGEKLFF
-,TRBV30,13,TRBJ1-1,CAWSVRGQGAAFF
-,TRBV18,16,TRBJ1-1,CASSLTDRLESPEAFF
-,TRBV4-2,15,TRBJ2-7,CASSLSRQTSNEQYF
-,TRBV18,14,TRBJ1-4,CASSEPATNEKLFF
once,TRBV7-9,16,TRBJ2-3,CASSTGLAGSTDTQYF
-,TRBV28,14,TRBJ2-7,CASSRQTGLYEQYF
-,TRBV9,15,TRBJ2-1,CASSVTSGRHNEQFF
once,TRBV9,14,TRBJ2-7,CASSARDRESEQYF
-,TRBV5-4,16,TRBJ1-1,CASSSPPAGGIAEAFF
-,TRBV5-1,15,TRBJ2-5,CASSSGTGYQETQYF
-,TRBV29-1,13,TRBJ1-1,CSVSRDRGTEAFF
-,TRBV6-5,14,TRBJ1-5,CASSYLAGIQPQHF
-,TRBV5-1,15,TRBJ1-2,CASSLVPDFNYGYTF
-,TRBV5-4,13,TRBJ2-1,CASIGTSRGEQFF
-,TRBV5-8,15,TRBJ2-3,CASSAAGLSTDTQYF
once,TRBV4-1,16,TRBJ2-2,CASSQDLRLNTGELFF
-,TRBV5-4,12,TRBJ2-5,CASKHAGETQYF
-,TRBV20-1,11,TRBJ1-2,CSASPGRGYTF
-,TRBV7-9,14,TRBJ2-7,CASSFSASSYEQYF
-,TRBV19,16,TRBJ2-7,CASSIPSGTSDYEQYF
-,TRBV7-3,14,TRBJ1-1,CASSTGAQGTEAFF
once,TRBV10-3,12,TRBJ1-1,CAISGGETEAFF
-,TRBV2,12,TRBJ1-1,CASRTGLVEAFF
-,TRBV6-5,14,TRBJ2-7,CASSLPGRIYEQYF
-,TRBV10-3,14,TRBJ1-4,CASSYSSMVAKLFF
once,TRBV13,16,TRBJ1-3,CASRGRSESSGNTIYF
-,TRBV11-2,17,TRBJ2-1,CASRRDWEAAPYNEQFF
-,TRBV10-3,21,TRBJ2-1,CAISESIGTGDRMSSYNEQFF
-,TRBV20-1,10,TRBJ2-7,CSARYYEQYF
-,TRBV2,14,TRBJ2-7,CASSEEVGTYEQYF
-,TRBV9,19,TRBJ1-3,CASTPWAPGQRYSGNTIYF
-,TRBV9,15,TRBJ1-2,CASSTGTGGGYGYTF
-,TRBV28,15,TRBJ2-1,CASSLPTLTYNEQFF
-,TRBV6-6,14,TRBJ2-7,CASKGRQGVNEQYF
-,TRBV10-3,18,TRBJ2-3,CAIRPLAGGQGSTDTQYF
-,TRBV4-1,12,TRBJ1-4,CASSKGNEKLFF
-,TRBV7-8,19,TRBJ2-7,CASSFGGLAGGPGSYEQYF
-,TRBV30,15,TRBJ2-1,CAWSALAGVYNEQFF
-,TRBV14,13,TRBJ1-2,CASSQGRYYGYTF
-,TRBV28,15,TRBJ1-5,CASSSPEGWNQPQHF
-,TRBV19,15,TRBJ2-1,CASRTGTGGNNEQFF
-,TRBV15,17,TRBJ2-7,CATSRNTPGQGRDEQYF
-,TRBV7-7,13,TRBJ2-5,CASSPSGGETQYF